This T cell receptor (beta chain) was found in a study of CD8+ T cells in alopecia areata. Study overall: Treated patients were given oral tofacitinib, which was dosed at 5 to 10 mg twice daily.

Treatment in this sample: oral pan-JAK inhibitor, 5-10 mg twice daily. Samples from alopecia areata patients were lesional scalp punch biopsies and peripheral blood. Isolated RNA was reverse transcribed into cDNA used as the sequencing template. Using immunoSEQ multiplex PCR, the repertoire was profiled, and TCRdb retains in-frame clones only, with some absent. Of about 210,000 clones in the sample, less than 75% were seen once. The CDR3 has 16 amino acids. CDR1 is GTSNPN and CDR2 is SVGIG in the germline V gene (reference sequence). V dropped 0 bases and J dropped 2 bases, with 14 bases sitting between them.

The TCR originated in a human donor with alopecia areata. This chain joins TRBV30 and TRBJ2-1; tentatively, D is TRBD1 or TRBD2 (5 bases each). The sequences come from CD4+ T cells sorted from blood, collected at week 4, from a patient treated with tofacitinib. The CDR3 DNA reads TGTGCCTGGAGTGTACGGGACGGGAAAACCTACAATGAGCAGTTCTTC. Its translation: CAWSVRDGKTYNEQFF.